This T cell receptor (beta chain) was observed in a study of blood T cell repertoires in COVID-19. V was shortened by 0 bases and J by 2 bases, with 8 bases between the two germline ends. This CDR3 spans 14 amino acids. The germline gives CDR1 SGDLS, CDR2 YYNGEE. Original methodology: Estimates of nucleated cell counts were drawn from the amplification of reference gene primers. Generated by immunoSEQ multiplex PCR, the TCRdb table keeps only in-frame clones and is missing some. That table is the source of V, J and clone size, and D and trimming were worked out from the DNA. The repertoire includes about 190,000 clones, more than 75% of them detected once, and around 4.9% sits in the top ten.

The sequence was obtained from a woman of 80 years or more with acute or convalescent COVID-19. Sequencing was performed on peripheral blood. The chain combines TRBV9 with TRBJ1-2, with D unclear. CDR3 loop: CASSVEHANYGYTF. The CDR3 DNA follows: TGTGCCAGCAGCGTAGAACACGCAAACTATGGCTACACCTTC. The complete variable domain, with remaining parts taken from reference TRBV9 and TRBJ1-2, reads DSGVTQTPKHLITATGQRVTLRCSPRSGDLSVYWYQQSLDQGLQFLIQYYNGEERAKGNILERFSAQQFPDLHSELNLSSLELGDSALYFCASSVEHANYGYTFGSGTRLTVV.